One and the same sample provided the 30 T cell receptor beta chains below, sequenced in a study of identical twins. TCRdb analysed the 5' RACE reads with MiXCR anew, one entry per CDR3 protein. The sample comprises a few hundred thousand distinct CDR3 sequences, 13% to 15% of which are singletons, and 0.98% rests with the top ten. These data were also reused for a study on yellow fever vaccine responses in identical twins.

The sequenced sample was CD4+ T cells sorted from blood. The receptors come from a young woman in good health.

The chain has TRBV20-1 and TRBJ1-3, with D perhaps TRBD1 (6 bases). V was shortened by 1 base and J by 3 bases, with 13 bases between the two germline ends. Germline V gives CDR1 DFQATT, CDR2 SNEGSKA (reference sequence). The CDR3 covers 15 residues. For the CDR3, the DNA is TGCAGTGCTAGAGTGGGAGGGGGTGGTGGAAACACCATATATTTT. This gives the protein CSARVGGGGGNTIYF.

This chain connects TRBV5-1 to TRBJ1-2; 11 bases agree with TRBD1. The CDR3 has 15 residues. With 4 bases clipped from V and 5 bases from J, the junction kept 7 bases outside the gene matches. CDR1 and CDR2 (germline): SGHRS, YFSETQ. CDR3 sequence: CASSPDRGRLYGYTF. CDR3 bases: TGCGCCAGCAGCCCGGACAGGGGGCGTTTGTATGGCTACACCTTC.

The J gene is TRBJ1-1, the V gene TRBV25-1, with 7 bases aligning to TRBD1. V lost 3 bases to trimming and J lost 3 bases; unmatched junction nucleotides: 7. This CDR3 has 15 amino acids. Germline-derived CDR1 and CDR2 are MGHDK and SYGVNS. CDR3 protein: CASSDSTGWYTEAFF. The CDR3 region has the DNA TGTGCCAGCAGTGATTCGACAGGGTGGTACACTGAAGCTTTCTTT.

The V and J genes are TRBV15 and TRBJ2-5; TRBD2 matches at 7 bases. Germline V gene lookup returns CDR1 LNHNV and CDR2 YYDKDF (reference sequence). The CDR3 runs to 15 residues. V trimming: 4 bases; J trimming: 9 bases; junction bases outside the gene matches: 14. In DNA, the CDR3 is TGTGCCACCAGCAAGGATCTAGCGGCTCCTCAATCCCAGTACTTC. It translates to CATSKDLAAPQSQYF.

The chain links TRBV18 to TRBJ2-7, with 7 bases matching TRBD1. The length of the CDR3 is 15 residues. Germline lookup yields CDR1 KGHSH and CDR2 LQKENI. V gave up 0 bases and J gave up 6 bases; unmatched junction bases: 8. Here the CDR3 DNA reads TGTGCCAGCTCACCACCCGGGGCAGGGGGTGGCGAGCAGTACTTC. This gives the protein CASSPPGAGGGEQYF.

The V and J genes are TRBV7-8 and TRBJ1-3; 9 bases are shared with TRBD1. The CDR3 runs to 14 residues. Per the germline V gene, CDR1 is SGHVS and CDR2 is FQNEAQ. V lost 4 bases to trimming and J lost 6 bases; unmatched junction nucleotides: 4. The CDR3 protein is CASSSDRGSNTIYF. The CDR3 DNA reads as TGTGCCAGCAGCTCCGACAGGGGGTCAAACACCATATATTTT.

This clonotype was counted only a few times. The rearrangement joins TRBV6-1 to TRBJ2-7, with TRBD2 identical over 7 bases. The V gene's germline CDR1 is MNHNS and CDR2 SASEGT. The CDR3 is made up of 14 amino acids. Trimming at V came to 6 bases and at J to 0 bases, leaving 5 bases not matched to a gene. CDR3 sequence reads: CASRLRLASYEQYF. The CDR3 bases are TGTGCCAGCAGGCTCCGACTAGCCTCCTACGAGCAGTACTTC.

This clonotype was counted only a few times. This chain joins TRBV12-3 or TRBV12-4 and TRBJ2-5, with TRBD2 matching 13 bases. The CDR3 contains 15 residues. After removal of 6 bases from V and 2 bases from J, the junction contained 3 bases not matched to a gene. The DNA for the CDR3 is TGTGCCAGCAGACTAGCGGGGGGGCCACAAGAGACCCAGTACTTC. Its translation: CASRLAGGPQETQYF.

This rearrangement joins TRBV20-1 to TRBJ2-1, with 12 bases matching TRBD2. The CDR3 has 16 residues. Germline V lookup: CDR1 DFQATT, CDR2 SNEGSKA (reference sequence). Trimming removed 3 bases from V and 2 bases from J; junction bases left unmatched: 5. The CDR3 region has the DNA TGCAGTGCTAGGGTCCCTAGCGGGAGGGCCTACAATGAGCAGTTCTTC. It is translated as CSARVPSGRAYNEQFF.

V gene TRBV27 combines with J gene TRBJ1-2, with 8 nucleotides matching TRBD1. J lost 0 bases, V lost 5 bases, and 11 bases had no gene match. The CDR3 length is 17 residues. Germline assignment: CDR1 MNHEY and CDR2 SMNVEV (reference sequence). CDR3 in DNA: TGTGCCAGCAGTCCCGGGACAGGTCCTCAAGCTAACTATGGCTACACCTTC. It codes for CASSPGTGPQANYGYTF.

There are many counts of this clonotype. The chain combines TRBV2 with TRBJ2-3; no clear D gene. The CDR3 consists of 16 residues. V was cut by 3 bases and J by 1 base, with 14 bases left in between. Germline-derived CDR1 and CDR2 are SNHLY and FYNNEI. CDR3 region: CASSDGRTVGTDTQYF. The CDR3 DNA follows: TGTGCCAGCAGTGACGGGCGAACGGTAGGCACAGATACGCAGTATTTT.

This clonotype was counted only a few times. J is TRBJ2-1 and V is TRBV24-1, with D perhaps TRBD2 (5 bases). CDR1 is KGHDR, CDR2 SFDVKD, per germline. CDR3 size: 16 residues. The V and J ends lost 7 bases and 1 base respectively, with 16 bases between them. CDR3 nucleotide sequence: TGTGCCACCAGGGGCGGGCGGTCCTCGTCCTACAATGAGCAGTTCTTC. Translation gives CATRGGRSSSYNEQFF.

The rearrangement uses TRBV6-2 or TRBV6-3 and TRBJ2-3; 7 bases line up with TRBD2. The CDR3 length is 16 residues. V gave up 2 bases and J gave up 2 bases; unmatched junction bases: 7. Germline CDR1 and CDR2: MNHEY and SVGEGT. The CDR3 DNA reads TGTGCCAGCAGTTACCACCGGCTAGCGGTCACAGATACGCAGTATTTT. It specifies CASSYHRLAVTDTQYF.

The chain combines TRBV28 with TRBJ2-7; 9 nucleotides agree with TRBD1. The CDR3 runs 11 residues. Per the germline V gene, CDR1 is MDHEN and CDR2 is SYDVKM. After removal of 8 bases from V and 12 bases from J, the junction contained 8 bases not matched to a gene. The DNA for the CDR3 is TGTGCCAGCTGTTCGACAGGGGGGGTGTACTTC. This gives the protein CASCSTGGVYF.

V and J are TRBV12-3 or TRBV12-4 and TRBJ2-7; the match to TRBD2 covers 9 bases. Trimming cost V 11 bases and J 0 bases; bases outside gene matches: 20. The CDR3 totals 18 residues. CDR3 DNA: TGTGCCTTCAGTTTTAAGGGTGCTAGCGGGATTAACTCCTACGAGCAGTACTTC. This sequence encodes CAFSFKGASGINSYEQYF.

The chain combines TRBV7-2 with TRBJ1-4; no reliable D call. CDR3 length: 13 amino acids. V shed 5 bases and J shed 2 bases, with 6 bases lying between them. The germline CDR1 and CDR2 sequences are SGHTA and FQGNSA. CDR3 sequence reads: CASSRATNEKLFF. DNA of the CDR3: TGTGCCAGCAGCCGGGCCACTAATGAAAAACTGTTTTTT.

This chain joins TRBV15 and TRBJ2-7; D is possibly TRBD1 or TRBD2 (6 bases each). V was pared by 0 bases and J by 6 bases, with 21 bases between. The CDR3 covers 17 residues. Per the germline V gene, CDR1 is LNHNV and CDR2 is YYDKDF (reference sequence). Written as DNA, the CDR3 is TGTGCCACCAGCAGAGACATTTCGAGGGGGGAGCGTAGCGAGCAGTACTTC. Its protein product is CATSRDISRGERSEQYF.

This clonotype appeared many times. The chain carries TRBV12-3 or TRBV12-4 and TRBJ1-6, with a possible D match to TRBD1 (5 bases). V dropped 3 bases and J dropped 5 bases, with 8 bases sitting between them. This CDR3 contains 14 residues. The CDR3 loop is CASSLGRNNSPLHF. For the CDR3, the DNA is TGTGCCAGCAGTTTGGGACGTAATAATTCACCCCTCCACTTT.

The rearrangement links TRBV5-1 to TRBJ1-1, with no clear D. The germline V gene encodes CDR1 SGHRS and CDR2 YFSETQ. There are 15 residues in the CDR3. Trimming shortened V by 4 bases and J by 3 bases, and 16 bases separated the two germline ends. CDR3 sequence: CASSPLNSGDTEAFF. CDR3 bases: TGCGCCAGCAGCCCGCTAAACTCGGGCGACACTGAAGCTTTCTTT.

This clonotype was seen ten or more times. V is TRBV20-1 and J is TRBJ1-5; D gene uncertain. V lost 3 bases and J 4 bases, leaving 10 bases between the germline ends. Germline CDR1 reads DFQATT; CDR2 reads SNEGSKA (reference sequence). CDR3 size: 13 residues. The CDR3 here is CSARGVLNQPQHF. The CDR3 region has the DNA TGCAGTGCTAGGGGCGTATTAAATCAGCCCCAGCATTTT.

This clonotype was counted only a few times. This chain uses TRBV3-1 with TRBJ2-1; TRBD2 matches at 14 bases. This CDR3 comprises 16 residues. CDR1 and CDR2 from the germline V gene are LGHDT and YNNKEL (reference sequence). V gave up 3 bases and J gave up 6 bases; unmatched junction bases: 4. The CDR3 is CASSQRGTSGSNEQFF. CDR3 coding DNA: TGTGCCAGCAGCCAGCGAGGGACTAGCGGGAGCAATGAGCAGTTCTTC.

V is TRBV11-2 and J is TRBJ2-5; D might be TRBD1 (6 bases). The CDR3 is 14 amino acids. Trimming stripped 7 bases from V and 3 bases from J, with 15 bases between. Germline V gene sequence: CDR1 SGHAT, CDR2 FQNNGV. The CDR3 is CASTPLDSKETQYF. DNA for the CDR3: TGTGCCAGCACCCCCTTGGACAGTAAAGAGACCCAGTACTTC. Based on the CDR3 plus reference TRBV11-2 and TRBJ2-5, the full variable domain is EAGVAQSPRYKIIEKRQSVAFWCNPISGHATLYWYQQILGQGPKLLIQFQNNGVVDDSQLPKDRFSAERLKGVDSTLKIQPAKLEDSAVYLCASTPLDSKETQYFGPGTRLLVL.

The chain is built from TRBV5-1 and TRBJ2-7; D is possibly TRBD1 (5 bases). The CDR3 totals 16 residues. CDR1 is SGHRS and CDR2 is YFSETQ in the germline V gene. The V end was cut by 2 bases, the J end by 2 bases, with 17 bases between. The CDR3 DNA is TGCGCCAGCAGCTTCGGTTCAGGGAAAGGAACCTACGAGCAGTACTTC. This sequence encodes CASSFGSGKGTYEQYF.

CDR3 loop: CSAISGSAGRFF. CDR3 coding DNA: TGCAGTGCGATTTCGGGGAGCGCCGGTCGGTTCTTC. V and J are TRBV20-1 and TRBJ2-1; a possible D gene is TRBD2 (5 bases). The CDR3 spans 12 residues. V gave up 6 bases and J gave up 15 bases, with 21 bases separating them. Germline loops: CDR1 DFQATT, CDR2 SNEGSKA (reference sequence).

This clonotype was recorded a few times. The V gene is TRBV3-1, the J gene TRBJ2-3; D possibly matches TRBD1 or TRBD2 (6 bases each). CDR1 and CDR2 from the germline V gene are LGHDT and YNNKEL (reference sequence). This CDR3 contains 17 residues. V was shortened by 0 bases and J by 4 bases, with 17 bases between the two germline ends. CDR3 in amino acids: CASSQEIPGALSDTQYF. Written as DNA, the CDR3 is TGTGCCAGCAGCCAAGAAATCCCGGGGGCGCTTTCAGATACGCAGTATTTT.

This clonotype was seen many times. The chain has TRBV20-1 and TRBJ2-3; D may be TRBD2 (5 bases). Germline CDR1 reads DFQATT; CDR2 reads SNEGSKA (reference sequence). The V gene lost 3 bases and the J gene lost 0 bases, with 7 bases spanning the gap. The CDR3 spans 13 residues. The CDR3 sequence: CSASSGSTDTQYF. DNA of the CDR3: TGCAGTGCTAGCAGCGGCAGCACAGATACGCAGTATTTT.

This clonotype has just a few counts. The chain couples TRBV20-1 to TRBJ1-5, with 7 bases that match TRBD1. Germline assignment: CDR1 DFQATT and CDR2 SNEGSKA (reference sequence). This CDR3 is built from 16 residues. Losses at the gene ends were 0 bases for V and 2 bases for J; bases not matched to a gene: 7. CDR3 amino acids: CSARDETGIGNQPQHF. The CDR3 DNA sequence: TGCAGTGCTAGAGATGAGACAGGGATCGGCAATCAGCCCCAGCATTTT.

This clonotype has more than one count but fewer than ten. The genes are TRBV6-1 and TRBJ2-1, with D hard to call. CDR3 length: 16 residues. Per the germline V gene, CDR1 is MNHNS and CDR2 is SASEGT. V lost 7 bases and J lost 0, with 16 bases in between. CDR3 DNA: TGTGCCAGCACCAACCCCCAACCTAGCTCCTACAATGAGCAGTTCTTC. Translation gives CASTNPQPSSYNEQFF.

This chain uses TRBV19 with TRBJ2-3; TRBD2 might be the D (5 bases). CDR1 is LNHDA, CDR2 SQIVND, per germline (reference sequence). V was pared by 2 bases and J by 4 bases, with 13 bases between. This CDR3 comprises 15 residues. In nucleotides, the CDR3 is TGTGCCAGTAGTATATCCAGGACTGGAGCAGATACGCAGTATTTT. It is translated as CASSISRTGADTQYF.

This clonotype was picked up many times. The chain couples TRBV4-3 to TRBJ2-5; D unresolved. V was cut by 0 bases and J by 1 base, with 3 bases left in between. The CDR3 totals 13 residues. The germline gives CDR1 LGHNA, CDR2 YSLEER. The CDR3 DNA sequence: TGCGCCAGCAGCCAAGACCTCCAAGAGACCCAGTACTTC. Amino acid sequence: CASSQDLQETQYF.